This entry lists 5 T cell receptor beta chains sequenced from one sample in a study of radiotherapy plus CTLA-4 blockade in lung cancer. Method: immunoSEQ multiplex PCR; TCRdb's copy keeps in-frame clones and lacks some. The profile shows tens of thousands of clones, over 75% of them singletons. Sequenced here: peripheral blood, sampled from a patient treated with radiotherapy plus ipilimumab. The receptors shown here come from a human donor with non-small cell lung cancer who had stable disease on radiotherapy plus ipilimumab.

This chain uses TRBV6-4 with TRBJ2-2, with TRBD1 as a possible D gene (6 bases). Germline CDR1 and CDR2: MRHNA and SNTAGT. This CDR3 has 15 amino acids. V lost 5 bases, J lost 0 bases, and 10 bases lay in between. CDR3 sequence (DNA): TGTGCCAGCAGTCTGGACAGCACGAACACCGGGGAGCTGTTTTTT. Its protein is CASSLDSTNTGELFF.

This clone is labeled medium-sized. This sequence joins TRBV28 and TRBJ1-1, with TRBD1 as a possible D gene (6 bases). Germline CDR1 and CDR2: MDHEN and SYDVKM. The ends were cut back, 6 bases at V and 5 bases at J, with 10 bases in the middle. There are 12 residues in the CDR3. The CDR3 coding sequence is TGTGCCAGCAGCCAGGACAGTACTGAAGCTTTCTTT. Its translation is CASSQDSTEAFF.

The chain recombines TRBV2 with TRBJ1-4, with a tentative D call TRBD1 (5 bases). CDR1 and CDR2 from the germline V gene are SNHLY and FYNNEI. Trimming removed 6 bases at V and 13 bases at J, with 15 bases between. The CDR3 has 12 residues. In DNA, the CDR3 is TGTGCCAGCAGAGAGGAACAGGAGAGACTGTTTTTT. Amino acid sequence: CASREEQERLFF.

This clone occurred a few times. CDR3 coding DNA: TGTGCCTGGAGTGTGAGCGGGGGGAGCCAAGAGACCCAGTACTTC. It encodes CAWSVSGGSQETQYF. J is TRBJ2-5 and V is TRBV30; 9 bases map to TRBD2. CDR1 GTSNPN and CDR2 SVGIG come from the germline V gene (reference sequence). This CDR3 has 15 amino acids. The junction had 3 bases not matched to a gene; V was cut back by 0 bases and J by 1 base.

A word on this clone: An end of the junction does not agree with germline; a read error may underlie this. The rearrangement links TRBV2 to TRBJ1-2; no clear D gene. From germline, CDR1 is SNHLY and CDR2 FYNNEI. The CDR3 covers 13 residues. The CDR3: CASTERQNYGYTF. Written as DNA, the CDR3 is TGTGCCAGCACTGAAAGGCAGAACTATGGCTACACCTTC.